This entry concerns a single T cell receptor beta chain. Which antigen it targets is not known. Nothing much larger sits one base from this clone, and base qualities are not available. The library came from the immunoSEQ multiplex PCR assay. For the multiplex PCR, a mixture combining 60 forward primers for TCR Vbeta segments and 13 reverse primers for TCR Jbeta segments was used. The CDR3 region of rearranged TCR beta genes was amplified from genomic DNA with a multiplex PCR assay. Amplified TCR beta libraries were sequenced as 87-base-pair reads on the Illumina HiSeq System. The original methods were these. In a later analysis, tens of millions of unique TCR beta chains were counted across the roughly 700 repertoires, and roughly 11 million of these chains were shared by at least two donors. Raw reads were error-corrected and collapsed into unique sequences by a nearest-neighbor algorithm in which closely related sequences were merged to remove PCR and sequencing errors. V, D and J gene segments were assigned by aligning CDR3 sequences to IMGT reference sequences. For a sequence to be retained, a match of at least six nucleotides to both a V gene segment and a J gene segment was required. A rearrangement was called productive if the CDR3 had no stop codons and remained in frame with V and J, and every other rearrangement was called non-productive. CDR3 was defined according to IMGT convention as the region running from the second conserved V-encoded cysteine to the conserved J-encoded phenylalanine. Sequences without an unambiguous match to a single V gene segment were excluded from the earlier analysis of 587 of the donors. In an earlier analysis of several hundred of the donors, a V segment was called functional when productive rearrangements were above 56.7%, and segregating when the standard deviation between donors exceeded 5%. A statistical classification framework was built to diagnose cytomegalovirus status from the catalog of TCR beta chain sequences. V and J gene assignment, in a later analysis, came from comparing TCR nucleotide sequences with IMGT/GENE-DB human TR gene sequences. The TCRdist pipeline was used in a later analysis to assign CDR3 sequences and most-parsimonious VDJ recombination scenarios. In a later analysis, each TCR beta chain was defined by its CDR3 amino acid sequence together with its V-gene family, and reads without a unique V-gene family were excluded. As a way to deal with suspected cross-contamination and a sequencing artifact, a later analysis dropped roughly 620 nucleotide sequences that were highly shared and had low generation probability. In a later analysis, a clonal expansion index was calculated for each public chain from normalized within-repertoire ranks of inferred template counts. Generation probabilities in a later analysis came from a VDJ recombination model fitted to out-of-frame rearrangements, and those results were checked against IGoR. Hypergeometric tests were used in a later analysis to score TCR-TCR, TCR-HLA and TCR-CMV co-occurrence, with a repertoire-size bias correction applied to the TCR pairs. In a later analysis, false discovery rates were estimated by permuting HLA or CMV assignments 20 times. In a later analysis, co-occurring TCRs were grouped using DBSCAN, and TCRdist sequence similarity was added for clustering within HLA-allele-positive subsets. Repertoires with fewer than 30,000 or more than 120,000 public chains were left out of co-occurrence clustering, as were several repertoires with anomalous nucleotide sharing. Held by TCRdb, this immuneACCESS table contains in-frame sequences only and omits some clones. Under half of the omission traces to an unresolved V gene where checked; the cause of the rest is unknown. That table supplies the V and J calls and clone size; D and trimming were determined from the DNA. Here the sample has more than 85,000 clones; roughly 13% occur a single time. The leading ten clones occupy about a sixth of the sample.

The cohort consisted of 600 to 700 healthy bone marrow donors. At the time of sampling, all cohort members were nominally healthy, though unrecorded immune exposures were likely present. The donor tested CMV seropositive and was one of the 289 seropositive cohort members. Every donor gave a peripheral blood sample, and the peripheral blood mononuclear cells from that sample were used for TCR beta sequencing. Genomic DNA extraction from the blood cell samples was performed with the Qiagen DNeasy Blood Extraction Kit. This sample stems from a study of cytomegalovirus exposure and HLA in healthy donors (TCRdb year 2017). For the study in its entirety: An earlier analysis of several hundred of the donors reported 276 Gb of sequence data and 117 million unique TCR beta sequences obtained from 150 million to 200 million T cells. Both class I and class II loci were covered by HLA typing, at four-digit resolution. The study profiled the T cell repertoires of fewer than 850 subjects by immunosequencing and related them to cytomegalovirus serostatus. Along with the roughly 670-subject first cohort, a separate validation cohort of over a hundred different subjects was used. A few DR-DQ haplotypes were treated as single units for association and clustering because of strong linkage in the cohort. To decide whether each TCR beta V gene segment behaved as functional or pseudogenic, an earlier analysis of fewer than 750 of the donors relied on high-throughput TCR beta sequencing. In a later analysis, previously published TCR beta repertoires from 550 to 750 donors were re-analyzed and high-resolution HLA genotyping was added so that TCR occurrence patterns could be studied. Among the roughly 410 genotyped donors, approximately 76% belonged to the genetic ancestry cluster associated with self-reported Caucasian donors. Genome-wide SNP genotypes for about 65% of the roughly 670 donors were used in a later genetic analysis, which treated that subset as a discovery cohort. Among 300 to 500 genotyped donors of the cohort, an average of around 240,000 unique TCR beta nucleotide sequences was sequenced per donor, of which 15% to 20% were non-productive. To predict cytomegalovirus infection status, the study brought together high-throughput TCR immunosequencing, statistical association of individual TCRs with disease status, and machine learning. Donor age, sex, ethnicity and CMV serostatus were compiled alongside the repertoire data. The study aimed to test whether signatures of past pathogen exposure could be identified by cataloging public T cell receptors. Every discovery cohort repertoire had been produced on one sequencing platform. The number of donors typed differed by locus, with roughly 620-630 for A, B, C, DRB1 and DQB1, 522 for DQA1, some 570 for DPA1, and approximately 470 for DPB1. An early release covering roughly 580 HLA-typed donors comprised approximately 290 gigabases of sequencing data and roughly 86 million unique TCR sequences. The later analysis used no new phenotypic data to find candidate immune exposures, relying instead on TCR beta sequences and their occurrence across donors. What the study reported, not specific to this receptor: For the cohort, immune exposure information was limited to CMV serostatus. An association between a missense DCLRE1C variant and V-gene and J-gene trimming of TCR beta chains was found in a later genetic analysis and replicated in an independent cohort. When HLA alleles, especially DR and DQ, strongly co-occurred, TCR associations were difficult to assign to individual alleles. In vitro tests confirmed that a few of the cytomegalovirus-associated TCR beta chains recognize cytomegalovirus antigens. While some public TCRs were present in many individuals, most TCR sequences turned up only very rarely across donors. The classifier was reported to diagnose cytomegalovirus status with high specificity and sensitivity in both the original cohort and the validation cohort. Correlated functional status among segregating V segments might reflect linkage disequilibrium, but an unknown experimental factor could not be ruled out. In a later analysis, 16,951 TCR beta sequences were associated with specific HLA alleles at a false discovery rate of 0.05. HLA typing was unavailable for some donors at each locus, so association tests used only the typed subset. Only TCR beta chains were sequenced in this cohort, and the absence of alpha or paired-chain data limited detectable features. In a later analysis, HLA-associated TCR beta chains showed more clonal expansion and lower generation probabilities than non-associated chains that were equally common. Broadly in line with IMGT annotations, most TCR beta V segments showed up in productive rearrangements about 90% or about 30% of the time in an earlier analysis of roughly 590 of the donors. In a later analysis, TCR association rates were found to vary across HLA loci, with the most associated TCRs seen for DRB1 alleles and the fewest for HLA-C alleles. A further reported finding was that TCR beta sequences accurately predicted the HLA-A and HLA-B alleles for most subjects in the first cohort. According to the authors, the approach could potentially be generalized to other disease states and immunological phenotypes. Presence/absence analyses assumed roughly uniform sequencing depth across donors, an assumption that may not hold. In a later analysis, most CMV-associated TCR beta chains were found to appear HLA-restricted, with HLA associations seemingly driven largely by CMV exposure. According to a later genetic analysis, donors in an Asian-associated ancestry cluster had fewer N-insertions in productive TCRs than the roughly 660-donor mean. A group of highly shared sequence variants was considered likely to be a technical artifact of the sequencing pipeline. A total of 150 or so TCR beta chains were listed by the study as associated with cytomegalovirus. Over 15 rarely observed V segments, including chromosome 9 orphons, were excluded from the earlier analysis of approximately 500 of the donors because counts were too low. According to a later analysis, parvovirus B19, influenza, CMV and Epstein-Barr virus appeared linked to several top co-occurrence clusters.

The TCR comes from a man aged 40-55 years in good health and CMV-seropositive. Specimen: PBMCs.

For the CDR3, the sequence is CACISGAGQAYNEQFF. DNA sequence: TGTGCCTGTATTTCAGGGGCGGGACAGGCCTACAATGAGCAGTTCTTC. Recombination linked TRBV30 to TRBJ2-1; 8 nucleotides in the junction match TRBD1. From the germline V gene (reference sequence), CDR1 is GTSNPN and CDR2 is SVGIG. CDR3 length: 16 amino acids, cysteine to phenylalanine. Only the CDR3 part of the read is kept: 48 bases, read in frame from the first base. V is cut back by 6 bases and J by 2 bases, with 12 bases in the junction unmatched.